Given below is one T cell receptor beta chain in context. These data are taken from a study of shared clonotypes between healthy human individuals. V trimming: 6 bases; J trimming: 3 bases; junction bases outside the gene matches: 4. Germline V CDR1 and CDR2: SEHNR, FQNEAQ (reference sequence). The CDR3 is 14 amino acids. The assay was immunoSEQ multiplex PCR, and TCRdb's table has in-frame clones only and misses some. Here the sample spans under 1,100,000 clones, about three quarters being singletons. V and J are TRBV7-9 and TRBJ2-5; 10 bases agree with TRBD2. The receptor's source is a man aged 18 to 29 in good health. The material sequenced was memory CD4+ T cells sorted from blood. Subset specified: CD45RA-negative fraction. The chain's CDR3 is CASRPGLAEETQYF. The CDR3 bases are TGTGCCAGCAGACCTGGACTAGCGGAAGAGACCCAGTACTTC.